This note documents a single T cell receptor beta chain sequence. Its antigen remains unidentified. The entry originates in a study of CD8 T cells in ankylosing spondylitis. Overall study findings and caveats: A TCR beta motif of 7 or 8 highly homologous variants appeared characteristic of ankylosing spondylitis blood. Disease-linked clones were CD8+ and relatively rare in peripheral blood.

TCRdb fed the 5' RACE reads into MiXCR, producing one record per CDR3 protein. The sample consists of a few hundred thousand distinct CDR3 sequences, 20% of them appearing once. The J segment lost 6 bases and the V segment lost 3 bases, leaving 6 bases of the junction unmatched. The CDR3 is made up of 13 amino acids. Germline V gene data show CDR1 as DFQATT and CDR2 as SNEGSKA (reference sequence). The material sequenced was blood, either unsorted or a sorted T cell fraction (not recorded which). The genes are TRBV20-1 and TRBJ2-7, with 9 nucleotides matching TRBD1. The clonotype originates from a male donor with ankylosing spondylitis or in good health (not recorded which). The CDR3 bases are TGCAGTGCTAGGGACAGGGGTTTGGGCGAGCAGTACTTC. Amino acid sequence: CSARDRGLGEQYF.